This T cell receptor beta chain emerged from a study of T cell changes during pregnancy in multiple sclerosis. Clones were sequenced by immunoSEQ multiplex PCR, and TCRdb holds only the in-frame ones, with some missing. Among about 32,000 clones listed, roughly nine tenths were seen once. The CDR3 runs 15 residues. Looked up from germline, CDR1 is SGHRS and CDR2 is YFSETQ. V gave up 4 bases and J gave up 1 base; unmatched junction bases: 7. This clonotype was obtained from a female donor with multiple sclerosis, enrolled in a pregnancy study. V and J are TRBV5-1 and TRBJ2-7, with 8 bases identical to TRBD1. The sample in question was CD8+ T cells from peripheral blood mononuclear cells, obtained in the first trimester of pregnancy. The CDR3 loop is CASSQRQGASYEQYF. DNA for the CDR3: TGCGCCAGCAGCCAGCGTCAGGGGGCATCCTACGAGCAGTACTTC.